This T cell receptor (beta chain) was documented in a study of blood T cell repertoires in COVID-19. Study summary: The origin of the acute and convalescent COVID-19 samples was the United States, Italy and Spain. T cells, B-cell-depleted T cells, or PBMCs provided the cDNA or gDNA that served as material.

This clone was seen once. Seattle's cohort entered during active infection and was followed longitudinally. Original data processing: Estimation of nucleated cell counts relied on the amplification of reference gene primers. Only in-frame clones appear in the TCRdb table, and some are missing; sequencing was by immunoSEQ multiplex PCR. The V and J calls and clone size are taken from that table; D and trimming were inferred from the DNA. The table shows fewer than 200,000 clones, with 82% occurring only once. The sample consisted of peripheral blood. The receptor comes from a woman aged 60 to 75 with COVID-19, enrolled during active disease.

CDR3 nucleotides: TGTGCCAGCAGCCCCAGGGTAGGGGAGAACACTGAAGCTTTCTTT. It translates to CASSPRVGENTEAFF. The rearrangement uses TRBV9 and TRBJ1-1; D might be TRBD1 (5 bases). Per germline, CDR1 SGDLS and CDR2 YYNGEE. V was trimmed by 4 bases and J by 1 base, leaving 14 bases between them. CDR3 length: 15 amino acids.